The rows below give T cell receptor beta chains drawn from one sample of a study of regulatory T cells in long-lasting Graves disease. TCRdb analysed the multiplex PCR reads with MiXCR anew, one entry per CDR3 protein. The sample lists over 400,000 distinct CDR3 sequences; 14% were seen once. Separately, the same data were catalogued under a study of T cells in Graves' hyperthyroidism and ophthalmopathy.

Sample: peripheral blood mononuclear cells (PBMCs), taken at new diagnosis, from a patient treated with antithyroid drugs. The source is a woman between 45 and 60 years old with Graves disease. Each CDR3 is given with its conserved first and last residue. Fields, in order: clone size, J gene, D gene, V gene, CDR3 DNA, CDR3 protein. A D gene is named only where the DNA matches it firmly. The listing skips clone size in some rows; elsewhere it reads once, few, many or a size class.

size: few; J: TRBJ2-1; D: TRBD2; V: TRBV3-1; DNA: TGTGCCAGCAGCGCCATACTAGCGGGAGTTGGCAATGAGCAGTTCTTC; CDR3: CASSAILAGVGNEQFF
size: few; J: TRBJ2-7; D: TRBD1; V: TRBV5-5; DNA: TGTGCCAGCAGCTCGGGACAGGGCATAAGCTCCTACGAGCAGTACTTC; CDR3: CASSSGQGISSYEQYF
size: few; J: TRBJ2-2; D: TRBD2; V: TRBV9; DNA: TGTGCCAGCAGCGTAGTTAGCGGGGGAACTCGATCGGACACCGGGGAGCTGTTTTTT; CDR3: CASSVVSGGTRSDTGELFF
size: many; J: TRBJ1-2; D: NA; V: TRBV28; DNA: TGTGCCAGCCGGGGGGAAAGGGCTTATGGCTACACCTTC; CDR3: CASRGERAYGYTF
size: NA; J: TRBJ2-1; D: NA; V: TRBV7-2; DNA: TGTGCCAGCAGCTTATTTTCTGTCAATGAGCAGTTCTTC; CDR3: CASSLFSVNEQFF
size: many; J: TRBJ1-5; D: NA; V: TRBV24-1; DNA: TGTGCCACCAGTGATTCTCAAGGGGGGGGACAGCCCCAGCATTTT; CDR3: CATSDSQGGGQPQHF
size: NA; J: TRBJ1-4; D: TRBD1; V: TRBV5-1; DNA: TGCGCCAGCAGCTTGGCCGGGGACAGCCCTAATGAAAAACTGTTTTTT; CDR3: CASSLAGDSPNEKLFF
size: few; J: TRBJ2-3; D: TRBD2; V: TRBV6-1; DNA: TGTGCCAGCAGTGATATGGCGGGAGGGGGGGCAGATACGCAGTATTTT; CDR3: CASSDMAGGGADTQYF
size: many; J: TRBJ2-3; D: NA; V: TRBV5-1; DNA: TGCGCCAGCAGCTTGGGAGATAGCAGAGATACGCAGTATTTT; CDR3: CASSLGDSRDTQYF
size: NA; J: TRBJ2-1; D: NA; V: TRBV4-1; DNA: TGCGCCAGCAGCCAAGGGGGACAATCCTACAATGAGCAGTTCTTC; CDR3: CASSQGGQSYNEQFF
size: NA; J: TRBJ2-7; D: NA; V: TRBV6-2/TRBV6-3; DNA: TGTGCCACCGACTATTCCTACGAGCAGTACTTC; CDR3: CATDYSYEQYF
size: few; J: TRBJ2-5; D: NA; V: TRBV6-1; DNA: TGTGCCAGTAAGACGGTGGCGGCGGAGACCCAGTACTTC; CDR3: CASKTVAAETQYF
size: few; J: TRBJ1-2; D: NA; V: TRBV7-9; DNA: TGTGCCAGCAGTCGAGGAGGGTCTAACTATGGCTACACCTTC; CDR3: CASSRGGSNYGYTF
size: many; J: TRBJ1-1; D: NA; V: TRBV28; DNA: TGTGCCAGCAGTTTGCCTCTAACGGGCACTGAAGCTTTCTTT; CDR3: CASSLPLTGTEAFF
size: many; J: TRBJ2-3; D: NA; V: TRBV18; DNA: TGTGCCAGCTCACCACCGGTAGGGGTGGCAGATACGCAGTATTTT; CDR3: CASSPPVGVADTQYF
size: many; J: TRBJ1-2; D: TRBD1; V: TRBV29-1; DNA: TGCAGCGTCCGCATGGGACAGGCCTATGGCTACACCTTC; CDR3: CSVRMGQAYGYTF
size: many; J: TRBJ2-1; D: TRBD2; V: TRBV19; DNA: TGTGCCAGTAGTAGTGCCTTGGCTAGCCGGGAGGGGGAGGAGCAGTTCTTC; CDR3: CASSSALASREGEEQFF
size: many; J: TRBJ1-5; D: NA; V: TRBV28; DNA: TGTGCCAGCATGACGGGGGATAAGCAGCCCCAGCATTTT; CDR3: CASMTGDKQPQHF
size: few; J: TRBJ2-1; D: TRBD2; V: TRBV6-1; DNA: TGTGCCAGCAGTCAGACTAGCGGGAGTGGTAGGGCCAATGAGCAGTTCTTC; CDR3: CASSQTSGSGRANEQFF
size: many; J: TRBJ2-3; D: NA; V: TRBV27; DNA: TGTGCCAGCAGTTTAGGAGGAGGCACCTTGCCGCAGTATTTT; CDR3: CASSLGGGTLPQYF
size: NA; J: TRBJ2-2; D: NA; V: TRBV10-3; DNA: TGTGCCATCAAAACAGAAGGCGGGGAGCTGTTTTTT; CDR3: CAIKTEGGELFF
size: many; J: TRBJ1-5; D: NA; V: TRBV28; DNA: TGTGCCAGCAGGACACCGAGGGGGGATAATCAGCCCCAGCATTTT; CDR3: CASRTPRGDNQPQHF
size: many; J: TRBJ2-1; D: TRBD2; V: TRBV11-2; DNA: TGTGCCAGCAGACCTAGCGGGAGACGGACCTACAATGAGCAGTTCTTC; CDR3: CASRPSGRRTYNEQFF
size: many; J: TRBJ2-5; D: NA; V: TRBV11-1; DNA: TGTGCCAGCAGCACAGCTCCGATCTCCAGCCCCGCAGAGACCCAGTACTTC; CDR3: CASSTAPISSPAETQYF
size: few; J: TRBJ2-7; D: TRBD1; V: TRBV28; DNA: TGTGCCAGCAGTTTGGAGACAGGGGGCTGGGAGCAGTACTTC; CDR3: CASSLETGGWEQYF
size: few; J: TRBJ2-3; D: TRBD2; V: TRBV28; DNA: TGTGCCAGCAGTGGGAGCGGGAGGGGGGCAGATACGCAGTATTTT; CDR3: CASSGSGRGADTQYF
size: many; J: TRBJ1-4; D: NA; V: TRBV7-3; DNA: TGTGCCAGCAGCTTAACGGGCAGGGCAGGTGAAAAACTGTTTTTT; CDR3: CASSLTGRAGEKLFF
size: NA; J: TRBJ1-2; D: NA; V: TRBV27; DNA: TGTGCCAGCAGTGAGTACAGGGTTCCTAACTATGGCTACACCTTC; CDR3: CASSEYRVPNYGYTF
size: many; J: TRBJ2-5; D: NA; V: TRBV28; DNA: TGTGCCAGCAGTGTTGACAGCCAAGAGACCCAGTACTTC; CDR3: CASSVDSQETQYF
size: many; J: TRBJ2-1; D: NA; V: TRBV7-2; DNA: TGTGCCAGCAGCCCGAGGACGCGCCCTATATACAATGAGCAGTTCTTC; CDR3: CASSPRTRPIYNEQFF
size: few; J: TRBJ2-1; D: TRBD2; V: TRBV6-2/TRBV6-3; DNA: TGTGCCAGCAGTGGGCTAAGGACTAGCGGGGATAACAATGAGCAGTTCTTC; CDR3: CASSGLRTSGDNNEQFF
size: many; J: TRBJ2-1; D: NA; V: TRBV5-1; DNA: TGCGCCAGCAGCCAACGGACAGCCGAGTATGTTGAGCAGTTCTTC; CDR3: CASSQRTAEYVEQFF
size: many; J: TRBJ1-5; D: NA; V: TRBV7-8; DNA: TGTGCCAGCAGCTTAGCCAGGGGAGAGCCCCAGCATTTT; CDR3: CASSLARGEPQHF
size: NA; J: TRBJ2-7; D: TRBD2; V: TRBV9; DNA: TGTGCCAGCAGCCCCCGGACTAGCGGGGTTTCCTACGAGCATTACTTC; CDR3: CASSPRTSGVSYEHYF
size: many; J: TRBJ1-2; D: NA; V: TRBV6-1; DNA: TGTGCCAGCAGCAAGACATGGGAGGGCGGCTACACCTTC; CDR3: CASSKTWEGGYTF
size: many; J: TRBJ2-7; D: TRBD2; V: TRBV18; DNA: TGTGCCAGCTCGCCGGGACTAGCGGGAAACGAGCAGTACTTC; CDR3: CASSPGLAGNEQYF
size: NA; J: TRBJ1-5; D: NA; V: TRBV5-1; DNA: TGCGCCAGTACCGGTGTCGGACATCACCAGCGGCCCCAGCATTTT; CDR3: CASTGVGHHQRPQHF
size: few; J: TRBJ2-3; D: NA; V: TRBV30; DNA: TGTGCCTGGACGGCAAGTACAGATACGCAGTATTTT; CDR3: CAWTASTDTQYF
size: NA; J: TRBJ2-5; D: NA; V: TRBV30; DNA: TGTGCCTGGGAGGGCGGGGAAGAGACCCAGTACTTC; CDR3: CAWEGGEETQYF
size: few; J: TRBJ2-7; D: TRBD1; V: TRBV5-1; DNA: TGCGCCAGCAGCCCGGATACAGGGGGTTTTTACGAGCAGTACTTC; CDR3: CASSPDTGGFYEQYF
size: few; J: TRBJ2-1; D: NA; V: TRBV7-8; DNA: TGTGCCAGCAGCTCAAACTTGTGGGAGAGTAGAAACAATGAGCAGTTCTTC; CDR3: CASSSNLWESRNNEQFF
size: NA; J: TRBJ2-2; D: TRBD2; V: TRBV4-1; DNA: TGCGCCAGCAGCCAAACACCACTAGCGGGAGTAGTAGGGAACACCGGGGAGCTGTTTTTT; CDR3: CASSQTPLAGVVGNTGELFF
size: NA; J: TRBJ2-5; D: NA; V: TRBV2; DNA: TGTGCCATCCTAGGAAGTACGGAGACCCAGTACTTC; CDR3: CAILGSTETQYF
size: NA; J: TRBJ1-2; D: NA; V: TRBV5-5; DNA: TGTGCCAGCAGCTTGGAGTTGGACCGAGGCTACACCTTC; CDR3: CASSLELDRGYTF
size: NA; J: TRBJ2-1; D: NA; V: TRBV6-1; DNA: TGTGCCAGCAGCCGGGTAAACTACAATGAGCAGTTCTTC; CDR3: CASSRVNYNEQFF
size: NA; J: TRBJ2-1; D: TRBD2; V: TRBV29-1; DNA: TGCAGCGTTGAAGATCTGGGACTAGCGGGAGGGCCACGCAATGAGCAGTTCTTC; CDR3: CSVEDLGLAGGPRNEQFF
size: NA; J: TRBJ2-1; D: TRBD2; V: TRBV4-1; DNA: TGCGCCAGCAGCCAAGCCAGGCTAGCGGGTTACAATGAGCAGTTCTTC; CDR3: CASSQARLAGYNEQFF
size: many; J: TRBJ1-5; D: NA; V: TRBV6-4; DNA: TGTGCCAGCAGACACAGGGATACGAGCAATCAGCCCCAGCATTTT; CDR3: CASRHRDTSNQPQHF
size: many; J: TRBJ1-1; D: NA; V: TRBV3-1; DNA: TGTGCCAGCAGCCAAGATGAGAGACGGAAGGGCACTGAAGCTTTCTTT; CDR3: CASSQDERRKGTEAFF
size: many; J: TRBJ1-2; D: NA; V: TRBV4-1; DNA: TGCGCCAGCAGCCAAGATGCCACAGGAAACTATGGCTACACCTTC; CDR3: CASSQDATGNYGYTF
size: many; J: TRBJ2-5; D: TRBD1; V: TRBV10-2; DNA: TGCGCCAGCAGAGAAAGGGACAGATACCAAGAGACCCAGTACTTC; CDR3: CASRERDRYQETQYF
size: many; J: TRBJ2-3; D: TRBD2; V: TRBV28; DNA: TGTGCCAGCAGATCACCTAGCGGGGCGAGCACAGATACGCAGTATTTT; CDR3: CASRSPSGASTDTQYF
size: NA; J: TRBJ2-2; D: TRBD2; V: TRBV6-2/TRBV6-3; DNA: TGTGCCAGCAGTTATGGCGGGAGGGACAACACCGGGGAGCTGTTTTTT; CDR3: CASSYGGRDNTGELFF
size: many; J: TRBJ2-5; D: TRBD1; V: TRBV28; DNA: TGTGCCAGCATCTCCCCACTAAAGACAGGGAAAGAGACCCAGTACTTC; CDR3: CASISPLKTGKETQYF
size: NA; J: TRBJ1-4; D: NA; V: TRBV20-1; DNA: TGCAGTGCTAGAGATACAGTTACCTCAACTAATGAAAAACTGTTTTTT; CDR3: CSARDTVTSTNEKLFF
size: many; J: TRBJ1-1; D: NA; V: TRBV20-1; DNA: TGCAGTGCTAGACCTTACACTGAAGCTTTCTTT; CDR3: CSARPYTEAFF